The 20 T cell receptor beta chains listed next were all sequenced from one sample in a study of identical twins. TCRdb reprocessed the 5' RACE reads via MiXCR and lists one record per CDR3 protein. Of approximately 590,000 distinct CDR3 sequences in the sample, nearly 10% are singletons; the top ten hold roughly 3.2%. The data were also submitted as part of a second study, on yellow fever vaccine responses in identical twins.

The specimen sequenced was PBMCs. These receptors all stem from a woman under 30 in good health.

J is TRBJ2-2 and V is TRBV27; D is unresolved. This CDR3 comprises 15 residues. V shed 8 bases and J shed 0 bases, with 13 bases lying between them. Germline V CDR1 and CDR2: MNHEY, SMNVEV (reference sequence). The CDR3 nucleotides are TGTGCCAGCGGCCGCCGACACCCGAACACCGGGGAGCTGTTTTTT. It is translated as CASGRRHPNTGELFF.

V gene TRBV6-1 combines with J gene TRBJ2-5; D possibly corresponds to TRBD2 (5 bases). Germline V gene sequence: CDR1 MNHNS, CDR2 SASEGT. V was cut by 6 bases and J by 4 bases, with 15 bases left in between. The CDR3 consists of 14 residues. As DNA, the CDR3 is TGTGCCAGCAGGACCGAGCGGTTCTTAGAGACCCAGTACTTC. Translation gives CASRTERFLETQYF.

This clonotype was detected ten times or more. The chain has TRBV5-1 and TRBJ2-1; D ambiguous. The CDR3 has 13 residues. Germline values: CDR1 SGHRS, CDR2 YFSETQ. V was cut by 0 bases and J by 15 bases, with 16 bases left in between. The CDR3 spells CASSLEVGRAPFF. The CDR3 DNA is TGCGCCAGCAGCTTGGAAGTTGGAAGGGCCCCGTTCTTC. Combining the CDR3 with reference TRBV5-1 and TRBJ2-1 gives the whole variable domain KAGVTQTPRYLIKTRGQQVTLSCSPISGHRSVSWYQQTPGQGLQFLFEYFSETQRNKGNFPGRFSGRQFSNSRSEMNVSTLELGDSALYLCASSLEVGRAPFFGPGTRLTVL.

This clonotype has more than one count but fewer than ten. The CDR3 sequence: CASVPGTPATDTQYF. For the CDR3, the DNA is TGTGCCAGCGTTCCGGGCACCCCAGCCACAGATACGCAGTATTTT. The chain recombines TRBV6-2 or TRBV6-3 with TRBJ2-3; D is unclear. CDR1 and CDR2 from the germline V gene are MNHEY and SVGEGT. This CDR3 spans 15 amino acids. With 8 bases removed from V and 2 bases from J, the gap between germline ends came to 17 bases.

CDR3 sequence: CASGSGPGVETQYF. Written as DNA, the CDR3 is TGTGCCAGCGGATCCGGGCCAGGGGTGGAGACCCAGTACTTC. The V call is TRBV4-2, the J call TRBJ2-5; possibly TRBD1 for D (6 bases). Germline V gene lookup returns CDR1 LGHNA and CDR2 YNFKEQ. This CDR3 is 14 amino acids long. The V and J ends lost 8 bases and 5 bases respectively, with 18 bases between them.

The V and J genes are TRBV4-3 and TRBJ2-3; the match to TRBD2 covers 10 bases. CDR1 is LGHNA and CDR2 is YSLEER in the germline V gene. CDR3 length: 16 residues. After removal of 0 bases from V and 6 bases from J, the junction contained 6 bases not matched to a gene. In DNA, the CDR3 is TGCGCCAGCAGCCAAGATGCAGCGGGAGGGCCGGATACGCAGTATTTT. Its protein product is CASSQDAAGGPDTQYF.

This clonotype was counted ten times or more. Here the CDR3 DNA reads TGTGCCAGCAGCGGCCCAATCGGGGGCTCAGAACTGTTTTTT. It codes for CASSGPIGGSELFF. The chain joins TRBV9 to TRBJ1-4; possibly TRBD1 for D (6 bases). V was pared by 3 bases and J by 12 bases, with 18 bases between. This CDR3 is built from 14 residues. The germline V gene has CDR1 SGDLS and CDR2 YYNGEE.

This sequence joins TRBV7-9 and TRBJ1-3, with D perhaps matching TRBD1 (5 bases). The germline gives CDR1 SEHNR, CDR2 FQNEAQ (reference sequence). Trimming cost V 5 bases and J 3 bases, with 11 bases left between them. The CDR3 runs to 14 residues. The CDR3 nucleotides read TGTGCCAGCAGCAAAGGGACCGTTGGAAACACCATATATTTT. Translation: CASSKGTVGNTIYF.

This clonotype has a handful of counts. V gene TRBV27 combines with J gene TRBJ2-1; 11 nucleotides agree with TRBD2. V was clipped by 5 bases and J by 7 bases; unmatched bases: 10. CDR3 length: 16 residues. Germline assignment: CDR1 MNHEY and CDR2 SMNVEV (reference sequence). The CDR3 region is CASSPQVAGGPNEQFF. The CDR3 DNA reads TGTGCCAGCAGTCCCCAGGTAGCGGGGGGGCCTAATGAGCAGTTCTTC.

In its sample, this clonotype was seen many times. This chain joins TRBV7-8 and TRBJ2-2; D is unresolved. Trimming cost V 3 bases and J 0 bases, with 14 bases left between them. This CDR3 comprises 17 residues. Germline loops: CDR1 SGHVS, CDR2 FQNEAQ. This CDR3 is CASSFRVAEPNTGELFF. The CDR3 DNA reads as TGTGCCAGCAGCTTTAGGGTGGCGGAACCGAACACCGGGGAGCTGTTTTTT.

This rearrangement joins TRBV27 to TRBJ2-2; TRBD2 agrees at 14 bases. This CDR3 spans 18 amino acids. Germline V gene sequence: CDR1 MNHEY, CDR2 SMNVEV (reference sequence). V trimming: 2 bases; J trimming: 4 bases; junction bases outside the gene matches: 6. As DNA, the CDR3 is TGTGCCAGCAGTTTAAGACTAGCGGGAGGGCCCGGCACCGGGGAGCTGTTTTTT. This encodes CASSLRLAGGPGTGELFF.

This clonotype has at least ten counts. The genes are TRBV12-3 or TRBV12-4 and TRBJ1-2; 8 bases are a match to TRBD1. Trimming took 4 bases from V and 8 from J; bases not matched to a gene: 9. This CDR3 has 14 amino acids. Written as DNA, the CDR3 is TGTGCCAGCAGTTCATGGGCAGGGGGCGAGGGCTACACCTTC. Translating gives CASSSWAGGEGYTF.

This clonotype showed up many times. This chain links TRBV24-1 with TRBJ2-3; D is unclear. The germline CDR1 and CDR2 sequences are KGHDR and SFDVKD. The CDR3 sequence is 13 residues long. Deletions cut 3 bases from V and 4 bases from J, with 7 bases between. The CDR3 DNA reads TGTGCCACCAGTGATAGTTCATCAGATACGCAGTATTTT. Residues: CATSDSSSDTQYF.

The gene calls are TRBV25-1 and TRBJ1-2; 7 bases line up with TRBD1. The germline V gene has CDR1 MGHDK and CDR2 SYGVNS. V dropped 4 bases and J dropped 2; count of bases not matched to a gene: 10. The CDR3 loop spans 16 amino acids. Written as DNA, the CDR3 is TGTGCCAGCAGTGCGAGCGAGACAGGGAGAAACTATGGCTACACCTTC. Amino acids: CASSASETGRNYGYTF.

The CDR3: CASRRPGLYNEQFF. The CDR3 nucleotides are TGTGCCAGCAGGAGACCGGGACTCTACAATGAGCAGTTCTTC. The V and J genes are TRBV27 and TRBJ2-1; D is possibly TRBD2 (6 bases). V dropped 6 bases and J dropped 3 bases, with 12 bases sitting between them. Germline V lookup: CDR1 MNHEY, CDR2 SMNVEV (reference sequence). This CDR3 has 14 residues.

V usage is TRBV6-1 and J usage is TRBJ2-1; D gene uncertain. V lost 6 bases and J lost 0, with 12 bases in between. There are 15 residues in the CDR3. Germline V gene data show CDR1 as MNHNS and CDR2 as SASEGT. The CDR3 region has the DNA TGTGCCAGCAGGCCGACCCTTAGCTCCTACAATGAGCAGTTCTTC. Its protein is CASRPTLSSYNEQFF.

The sample holds many counts of this clonotype. The chain combines TRBV6-2 or TRBV6-3 with TRBJ2-5; D may be TRBD2 (5 bases). Germline CDR1 is MNHEY and CDR2 is SVGEGT. Trimming pared 8 bases from V and 4 bases from J, leaving 20 bases between. The CDR3 has 15 residues. The CDR3 spells CASSGLPKGRETQYF. The CDR3 nucleotides read TGTGCCAGCTCCGGACTTCCAAAGGGAAGAGAGACCCAGTACTTC.

The chain employs TRBV3-1 and TRBJ2-7; D is possibly TRBD2 (5 bases). The CDR3 is 14 amino acids. The V end was cut by 0 bases, the J end by 7 bases, with 13 bases between. Germline V gene sequence: CDR1 LGHDT, CDR2 YNNKEL (reference sequence). CDR3 loop: CASSQDPSTGEQYF. CDR3 bases: TGTGCCAGCAGCCAAGACCCCAGCACGGGGGAGCAGTACTTC.

The rearrangement uses TRBV12-3 or TRBV12-4 and TRBJ2-7; D not certain. The V and J ends lost 3 bases and 10 bases respectively, with 16 bases between them. This CDR3 contains 13 residues. The CDR3 here is CASSFKRETNQYF. CDR3 DNA sequence: TGTGCCAGCAGTTTTAAGCGCGAGACAAATCAGTACTTC.

This clonotype was recorded at least ten times. The J gene is TRBJ1-1, the V gene TRBV29-1; TRBD1 might be the D (5 bases). Trimming pared 4 bases from V and 1 base from J, leaving 7 bases between. The CDR3 consists of 12 residues. Germline assignment: CDR1 SQVTM and CDR2 ANQGSEA. CDR3 nucleotide sequence: TGCAGCGTTGTTGGGGGGAACACTGAAGCTTTCTTT. Its protein is CSVVGGNTEAFF.